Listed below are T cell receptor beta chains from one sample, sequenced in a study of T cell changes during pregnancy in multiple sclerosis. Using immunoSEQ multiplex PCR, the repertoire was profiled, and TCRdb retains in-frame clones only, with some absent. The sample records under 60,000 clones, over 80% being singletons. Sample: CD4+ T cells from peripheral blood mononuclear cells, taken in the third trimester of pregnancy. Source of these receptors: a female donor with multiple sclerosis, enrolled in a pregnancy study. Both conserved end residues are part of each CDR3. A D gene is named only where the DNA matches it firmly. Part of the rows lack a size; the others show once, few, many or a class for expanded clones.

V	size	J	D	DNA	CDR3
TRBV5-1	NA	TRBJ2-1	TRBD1	TGCGCCAGCACCTCCACCAACCTACGACAGGGGGCTAGCTCCTACAATGAGCAGTTCTTC	CASTSTNLRQGASSYNEQFF
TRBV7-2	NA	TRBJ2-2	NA	TGTGCCAGCAGCCATCAGGGCCACGGGGAGCTGTTTTTT	CASSHQGHGELFF
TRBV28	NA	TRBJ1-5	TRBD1	TGTGCCAGCAGTGCGGGGACAGGGGGAAATCAGCCCCAGCATTTT	CASSAGTGGNQPQHF
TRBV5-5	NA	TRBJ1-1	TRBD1	TGTGCCAGCAGCCTGGACAGGGAAGCTTTCTTT	CASSLDREAFF
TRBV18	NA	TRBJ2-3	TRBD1	TGTGCCAGCTCACCACTGGGACAGACCCCTACTAGCACAGATACGCAGTATTTT	CASSPLGQTPTSTDTQYF
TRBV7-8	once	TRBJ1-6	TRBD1	TGTGCCAGCAGCCGCCGGGACAGGGAAACTTCACCCCTCCACTTT	CASSRRDRETSPLHF
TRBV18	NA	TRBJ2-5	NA	TGTGCCAGCTCACCGGACCCAGGGGAGACCCAGTACTTC	CASSPDPGETQYF
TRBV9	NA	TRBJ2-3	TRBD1	TGTGCCAGCAGCGCGTGGGGACAGACTAGCACAGATACGCAGTATTTT	CASSAWGQTSTDTQYF
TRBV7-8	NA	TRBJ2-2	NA	TGTGCCAGCACCCCTTTAGCCGGGGAGCTGTTTTTT	CASTPLAGELFF
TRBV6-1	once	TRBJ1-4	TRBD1	TGTGCCAGCAGTGAAAGACAGGGGGCTAATGAAAAACTGTTTTTT	CASSERQGANEKLFF
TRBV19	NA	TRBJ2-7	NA	TGTGCCAGTAGAGGGCCGGGACACGCGGGCTACGAGCAGTACTTC	CASRGPGHAGYEQYF
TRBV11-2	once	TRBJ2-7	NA	TGTGCCAGCAGCCCCGGGACACCGGCCTACGAGCAGTACTTC	CASSPGTPAYEQYF
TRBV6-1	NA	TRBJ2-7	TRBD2	TGTGCCAGCAGTCCCCGGACTAGCGGATTCTACGAGCAGTACTTC	CASSPRTSGFYEQYF
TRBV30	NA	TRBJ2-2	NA	TGTGCCTGGAGTGTATTTGGGACACAAAACGGGAACACCGGGGAGCTGTTTTTT	CAWSVFGTQNGNTGELFF
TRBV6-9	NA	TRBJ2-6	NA	TGTGCCAGCAGTGATAAATCGCTACGACAAAGTCGGGCCAACGTCCTGACTTTC	CASSDKSLRQSRANVLTF